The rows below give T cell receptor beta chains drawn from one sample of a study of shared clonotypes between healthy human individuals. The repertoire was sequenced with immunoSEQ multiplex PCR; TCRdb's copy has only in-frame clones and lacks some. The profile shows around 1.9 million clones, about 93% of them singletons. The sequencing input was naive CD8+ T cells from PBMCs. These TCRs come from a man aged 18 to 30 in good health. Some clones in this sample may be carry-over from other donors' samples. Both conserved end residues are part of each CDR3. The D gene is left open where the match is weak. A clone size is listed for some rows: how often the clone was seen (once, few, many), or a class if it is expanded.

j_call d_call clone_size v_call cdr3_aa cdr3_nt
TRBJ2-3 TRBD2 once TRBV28 CASSLVLAGEIDTQYF TGTGCCAGCAGTTTGGTCCTAGCGGGAGAGATAGATACGCAGTATTTT
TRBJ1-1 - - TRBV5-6 CASSLYGMNTEAFF TGTGCCAGCAGCTTGTATGGGATGAACACTGAAGCTTTCTTT
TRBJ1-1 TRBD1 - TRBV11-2 CASSPIPGQGVEAFF TGTGCCAGCAGCCCCATACCGGGACAGGGAGTTGAAGCTTTCTTT
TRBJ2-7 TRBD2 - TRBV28 CASSHWEGYEQYF TGTGCCAGCAGTCATTGGGAGGGCTACGAGCAGTACTTC
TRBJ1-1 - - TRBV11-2 CASSGGALQVGTEAFF TGTGCCAGCAGCGGAGGGGCCCTCCAGGTCGGCACTGAAGCTTTCTTT
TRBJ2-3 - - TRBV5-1 CASSLKSISRTPLFPRGADTQYF TGCGCCAGCAGCCTGAAATCAATTTCCCGGACTCCGCTATTCCCGCGTGGGGCAGATACGCAGTATTTT
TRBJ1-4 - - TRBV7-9 CASSLEQGNEKLFF TGTGCCAGCAGCTTAGAACAGGGTAATGAAAAACTGTTTTTT
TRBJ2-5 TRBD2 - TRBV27 CASSYTGLAGQETQYF TGTGCCAGCAGTTATACGGGACTAGCGGGGCAAGAGACCCAGTACTTC
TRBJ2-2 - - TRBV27 CASSFGVGAGELFF TGTGCCAGCAGTTTTGGGGTAGGAGCCGGGGAGCTGTTTTTT
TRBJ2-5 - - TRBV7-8 CASSLDTRAQETQYF TGTGCCAGCAGCTTAGATACCAGGGCTCAAGAGACCCAGTACTTC
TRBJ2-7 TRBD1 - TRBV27 CASSAGPQGIYEQYF TGTGCCAGCAGCGCAGGACCACAGGGGATCTACGAGCAGTACTTC
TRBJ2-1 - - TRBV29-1 CSVEGDSSYNEQFF TGCAGCGTTGAGGGTGACAGTTCCTACAATGAGCAGTTCTTC
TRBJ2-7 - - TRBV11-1 CASSSRDRYEQYF TGTGCCAGCAGTTCACGAGACAGATACGAGCAGTACTTC
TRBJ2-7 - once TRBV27 CASSLVLSSYEQYF TGTGCCAGCAGTTTAGTTCTGAGCTCCTACGAGCAGTACTTC
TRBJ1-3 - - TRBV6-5 CASSSRDTTGNTIYF TGTGCCAGCAGTTCGCGGGACACGACTGGAAACACCATATATTTT
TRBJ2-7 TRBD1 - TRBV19 CASSMRDRAHEQYF TGTGCCAGTAGTATGAGGGACAGGGCCCACGAGCAGTACTTC
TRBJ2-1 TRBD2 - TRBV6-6 CASTYQIAGEGNEQFF TGTGCCAGCACCTACCAGATAGCGGGAGAGGGGAATGAGCAGTTCTTC
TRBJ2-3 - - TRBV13 CASSSIADTQYF TGTGCCAGCAGCTCAATAGCAGATACGCAGTATTTT
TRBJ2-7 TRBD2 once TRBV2 CASSPGGYEQYF TGTGCCAGCAGTCCGGGGGGTTACGAGCAGTACTTC
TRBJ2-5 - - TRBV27 CASSLYGGGRETQYF TGTGCCAGCAGTTTATACGGGGGCGGACGAGAGACCCAGTACTTC
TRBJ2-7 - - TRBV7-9 CASTSLSEQYF TGTGCCAGCACCAGTTTAAGCGAGCAGTACTTC
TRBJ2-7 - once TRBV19 CASSIYGGGKDEQYF TGTGCCAGTAGTATTTACGGGGGAGGTAAAGACGAGCAGTACTTC
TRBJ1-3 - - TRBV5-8 CASSFGPGRSSGNTIYF TGTGCCAGCAGCTTTGGTCCGGGACGAAGCTCTGGAAACACCATATATTTT
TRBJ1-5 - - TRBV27 CASRAGPGSTQPQHF TGTGCCAGCAGGGCGGGGCCGGGGAGCACTCAGCCCCAGCATTTT
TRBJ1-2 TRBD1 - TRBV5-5 CASSFGTGYGYTF TGTGCCAGCAGCTTCGGGACAGGGTACGGCTACACCTTC
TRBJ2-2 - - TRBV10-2 CASSESWRGLGGELFF TGCGCCAGCAGTGAGTCGTGGAGGGGGCTGGGCGGGGAGCTGTTTTTT
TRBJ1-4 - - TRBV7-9 CASRRLDDDVYEKLFF TGTGCCAGCAGACGGCTCGACGACGATGTCTACGAAAAACTGTTTTTT
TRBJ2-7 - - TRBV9 CASSAPSQASEQYF TGTGCCAGCAGCGCGCCCTCACAGGCTTCCGAGCAGTACTTC
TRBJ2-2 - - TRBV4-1 CASSPFLVTWNTGELFF TGCGCCAGCAGCCCATTCCTAGTTACATGGAACACCGGGGAGCTGTTTTTT
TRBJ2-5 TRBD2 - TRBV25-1 CASSEWASGSGETQYF TGTGCCAGCAGTGAATGGGCTAGCGGGAGCGGAGAGACCCAGTACTTC
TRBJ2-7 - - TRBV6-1 CASSGGEQYF TGTGCCAGCAGTGGGGGGGAGCAGTACTTC
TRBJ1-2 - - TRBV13 CASSSGADYGYTF TGTGCCAGCAGCTCGGGGGCAGACTATGGCTACACCTTC
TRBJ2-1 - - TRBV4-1 CASSQGPAGGSSYNEQFF TGCGCCAGCAGCCAAGGACCTGCCGGGGGCAGCTCCTACAATGAGCAGTTCTTC
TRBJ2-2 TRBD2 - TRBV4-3 CASSPTYTSGRAVRELFF TGCGCCAGCAGCCCTACTTATACTAGCGGGAGGGCCGTCAGGGAGCTGTTTTTT
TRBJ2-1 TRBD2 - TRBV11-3 CASSSRKTSRYNEQFF TGTGCCAGCAGCTCGAGGAAGACTAGCAGATACAATGAGCAGTTCTTC
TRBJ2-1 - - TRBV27 CASSLSNGVSYNEQFF TGTGCCAGCAGTTTATCGAATGGGGTATCCTACAATGAGCAGTTCTTC
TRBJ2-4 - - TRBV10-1 CASSPLGDRPWYF TGCGCCAGCAGTCCTCTAGGAGACCGACCGTGGTACTTC
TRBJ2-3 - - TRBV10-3 CAISVDRRGSTDTQYF TGTGCCATTTCGGTTGATCGACGGGGGAGCACAGATACGCAGTATTTT
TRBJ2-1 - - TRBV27 CASSLGAYNEQFF TGTGCCAGCAGTTTGGGAGCATACAATGAGCAGTTCTTC
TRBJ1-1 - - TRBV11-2 CASSLGARITEAFF TGTGCCAGCAGCTTGGGGGCGCGGATCACTGAAGCTTTCTTT
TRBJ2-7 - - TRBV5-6 CASSFGGLNYEQYF TGTGCCAGCAGCTTTGGGGGCCTAAACTACGAGCAGTACTTC
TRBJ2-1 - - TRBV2 CASSGTDSYNEQFF TGTGCCAGCAGTGGGACAGACTCCTACAATGAGCAGTTCTTC
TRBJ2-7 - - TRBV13 CASSRRDSKEQYF TGTGCCAGCAGTAGGAGGGACTCCAAGGAGCAGTACTTC
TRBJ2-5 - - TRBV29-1 CSVEGGLSQETQYF TGCAGCGTCGAAGGTGGTCTATCTCAAGAGACCCAGTACTTC
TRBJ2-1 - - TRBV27 CASSPNFGENEQFF TGTGCCAGCAGTCCGAACTTCGGGGAGAATGAGCAGTTCTTC